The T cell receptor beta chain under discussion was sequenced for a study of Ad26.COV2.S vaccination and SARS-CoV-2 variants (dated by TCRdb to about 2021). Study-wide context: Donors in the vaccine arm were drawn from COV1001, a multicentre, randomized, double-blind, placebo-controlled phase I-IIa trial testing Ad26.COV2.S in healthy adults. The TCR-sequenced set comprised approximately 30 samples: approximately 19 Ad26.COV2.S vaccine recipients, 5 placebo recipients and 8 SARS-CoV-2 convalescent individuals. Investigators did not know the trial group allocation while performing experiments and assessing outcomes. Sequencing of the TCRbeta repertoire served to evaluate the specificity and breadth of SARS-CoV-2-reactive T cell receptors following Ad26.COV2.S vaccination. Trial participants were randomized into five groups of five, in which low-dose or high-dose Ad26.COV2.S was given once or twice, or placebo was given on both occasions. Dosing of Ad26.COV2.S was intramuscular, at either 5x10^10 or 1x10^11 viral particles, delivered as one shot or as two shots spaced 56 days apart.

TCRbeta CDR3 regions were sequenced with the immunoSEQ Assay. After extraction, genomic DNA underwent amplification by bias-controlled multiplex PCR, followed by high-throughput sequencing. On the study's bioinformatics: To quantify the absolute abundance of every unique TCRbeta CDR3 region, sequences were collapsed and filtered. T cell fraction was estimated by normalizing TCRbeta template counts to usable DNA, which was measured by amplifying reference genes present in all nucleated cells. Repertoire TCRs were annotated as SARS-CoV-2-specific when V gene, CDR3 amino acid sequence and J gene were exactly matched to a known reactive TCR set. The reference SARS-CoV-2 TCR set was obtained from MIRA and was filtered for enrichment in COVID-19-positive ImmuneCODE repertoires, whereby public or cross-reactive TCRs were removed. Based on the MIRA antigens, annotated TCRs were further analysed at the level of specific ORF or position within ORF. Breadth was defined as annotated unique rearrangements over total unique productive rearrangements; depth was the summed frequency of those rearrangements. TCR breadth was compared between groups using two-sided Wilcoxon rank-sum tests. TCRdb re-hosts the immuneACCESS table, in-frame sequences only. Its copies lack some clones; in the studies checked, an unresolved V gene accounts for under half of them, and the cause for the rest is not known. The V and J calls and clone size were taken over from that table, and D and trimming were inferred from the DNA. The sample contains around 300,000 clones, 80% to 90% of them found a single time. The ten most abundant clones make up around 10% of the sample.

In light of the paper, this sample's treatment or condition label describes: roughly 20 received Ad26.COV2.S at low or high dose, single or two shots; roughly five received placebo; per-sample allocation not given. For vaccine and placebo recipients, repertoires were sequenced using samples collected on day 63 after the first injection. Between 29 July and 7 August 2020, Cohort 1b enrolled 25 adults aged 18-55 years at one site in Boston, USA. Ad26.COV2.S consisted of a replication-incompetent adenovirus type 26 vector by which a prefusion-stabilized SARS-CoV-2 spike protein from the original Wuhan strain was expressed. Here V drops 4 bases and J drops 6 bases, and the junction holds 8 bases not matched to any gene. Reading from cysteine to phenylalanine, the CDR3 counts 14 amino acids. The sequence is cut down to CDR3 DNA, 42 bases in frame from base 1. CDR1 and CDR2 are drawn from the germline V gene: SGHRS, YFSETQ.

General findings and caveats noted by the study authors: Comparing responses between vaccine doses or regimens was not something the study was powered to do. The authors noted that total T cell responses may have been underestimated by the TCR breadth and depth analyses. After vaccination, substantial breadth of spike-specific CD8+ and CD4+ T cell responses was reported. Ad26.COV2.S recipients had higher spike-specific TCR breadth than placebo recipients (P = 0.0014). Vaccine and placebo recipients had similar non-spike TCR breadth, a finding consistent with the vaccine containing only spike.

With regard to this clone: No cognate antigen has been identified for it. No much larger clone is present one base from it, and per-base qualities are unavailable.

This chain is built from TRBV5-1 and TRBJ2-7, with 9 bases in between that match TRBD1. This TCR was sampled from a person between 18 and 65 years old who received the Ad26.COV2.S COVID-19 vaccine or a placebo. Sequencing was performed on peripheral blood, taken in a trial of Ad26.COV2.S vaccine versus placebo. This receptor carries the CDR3 CASSGTGSPGEQYF. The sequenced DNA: TGCGCCAGCAGCGGGACAGGGTCCCCGGGCGAGCAGTACTTC. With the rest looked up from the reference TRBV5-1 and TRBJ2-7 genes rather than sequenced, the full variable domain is KAGVTQTPRYLIKTRGQQVTLSCSPISGHRSVSWYQQTPGQGLQFLFEYFSETQRNKGNFPGRFSGRQFSNSRSEMNVSTLELGDSALYLCASSGTGSPGEQYFGPGTRLTVT.